This passage covers 8 T cell receptor beta chains from one sample sequenced in a study of blood T cell repertoires in COVID-19 (dated by TCRdb to between 2020 and 2021). The library was obtained by the immunoSEQ multiplex PCR assay. The source is immuneACCESS, and TCRdb retained only in-frame sequences with V and J called. Part of the clones is not carried over; for the studies checked, unresolved V genes explain less than half of this, and the remainder is unexplained. In this sample the table shows some 190,000 clones, roughly 88% of which occur a single time. The ten largest clones add up to around 3.3% of the sample. Specimen: peripheral blood. The receptor set was obtained from a man aged 55-75 years with acute or convalescent COVID-19.

The chain carries TRBV4-2 and TRBJ2-5; 11 bases are shared with TRBD2. V was pared by 1 base and J by 6 bases, with 7 bases of the junction left unmatched. Looked up from germline, CDR1 is LGHNA and CDR2 is YNFKEQ. CDR3 length: 16 residues. The chain's CDR3 is CASSQGVLAGAKTQYF. The CDR3 DNA sequence: TGTGCCAGCAGCCAAGGTGTACTAGCGGGAGCAAAGACCCAGTACTTC.

The gene calls are TRBV7-9 and TRBJ1-2; 7 bases are a match to TRBD1. The CDR3 sequence is 15 residues long. Germline V CDR1 and CDR2: SEHNR, FQNEAQ (reference sequence). V shed 0 bases and J 6 bases; nucleotides not matched to a gene: 7. The CDR3, as DNA: TGTGCCAGCAGCTTAGCTACGGGACAGTCAAATGGCTACACCTTC. It yields the protein CASSLATGQSNGYTF.

The chain has TRBV7-2 and TRBJ1-1, with 9 bases fitting TRBD1. In germline, CDR1 is SGHTA, CDR2 FQGNSA. This CDR3 has 17 amino acids. The junction had 10 bases not matched to a gene; V was cut back by 2 bases and J by 3 bases. CDR3 nucleotide sequence: TGTGCCAGCAGCTTAATCGGGTTTGGGACAGGGCACACTGAAGCTTTCTTT. Translating it yields CASSLIGFGTGHTEAFF.

V is TRBV2 and J is TRBJ2-5; D gene ambiguous. The CDR3 runs to 11 residues. Germline values: CDR1 SNHLY, CDR2 FYNNEI. Trimming took 4 bases from V and 4 from J, leaving 4 bases between them. The CDR3 spells CASSGLETQYF. CDR3 coding DNA: TGTGCCAGCAGTGGACTAGAGACCCAGTACTTC. The entire variable domain, with the rest obtained from reference TRBV2 and TRBJ2-5, is as follows: EPEVTQTPSHQVTQMGQEVILRCVPISNHLYFYWYRQILGQKVEFLVSFYNNEISEKSEIFDDQFSVERPDGSNFTLKIRSTKLEDSAMYFCASSGLETQYFGPGTRLLVL.

The chain uses TRBV6-5 and TRBJ1-2; no definite D call. Germline values: CDR1 MNHEY, CDR2 SVGAGI. Trimming left V 6 bases short and J 4 bases short, with 9 bases between. This CDR3 spans 12 amino acids. CDR3 residues: CASRTDFYGYTF. In DNA, the CDR3 is TGTGCCAGCAGAACTGACTTCTATGGCTACACCTTC.

V is TRBV18 and J is TRBJ2-4; possibly TRBD1 for D (5 bases). The CDR3 sequence is 17 residues long. V dropped 3 bases and J dropped 2 bases, with 17 bases sitting between them. Germline-derived CDR1 and CDR2 are KGHSH and LQKENI. CDR3 in amino acids: CASSPPLGARSKNIQYF. The CDR3 coding sequence is TGTGCCAGCTCACCCCCCCTTGGGGCAAGGTCCAAAAACATTCAGTACTTC.

The chain is built from TRBV27 and TRBJ1-5; the D gene is possibly TRBD1 (6 bases). Trimming pared 4 bases from V and 6 bases from J, leaving 22 bases between. The length of the CDR3 is 17 residues. Germline lookup yields CDR1 MNHEY and CDR2 SMNVEV (reference sequence). CDR3 sequence reads: CASSSLLGGAVGQPQHF. The CDR3 DNA reads as TGTGCCAGCAGTTCTCTCTTGGGGGGGGCAGTAGGTCAGCCCCAGCATTTT.

The genes are TRBV28 and TRBJ2-1; D remains ambiguous. The CDR3 spans 14 residues. Germline CDR1 reads MDHEN; CDR2 reads SYDVKM. Trimming left V 1 base short and J 3 bases short, with 7 bases between. The CDR3 coding sequence is TGTGCCAGCAGTTTATATACAAACTACAATGAGCAGTTCTTC. Protein sequence: CASSLYTNYNEQFF.